What follows is one T cell receptor (beta chain) and its context. Its specificity is not known. Before any sequencing was done, the ViraFEST assay used viral peptide pools to expand antigen-specific CD4+ T cells. On day 10 of culture, CD4+ T cells were separated out. Having tested negative for nucleocapsid antibodies, the vaccine recipients showed no prior SARS-CoV-2 infection. It was on days 3 and 7 that half the medium was replaced with IL-2 medium. The data were taken from a study of vaccination effects on CD4 cells after COVID-19. Study-wide context: Everyone in the study got two shots of either the BNT162b2 or mRNA-1273 vaccine.

Study-wide findings and caveats: Few convalescent patients were studied, and early post-infection samples were lacking.

Data came from immunoSEQ multiplex PCR; TCRdb stores just in-frame clones and leaves some out. This sample carries tens of thousands of clones, approximately 72% of them seen once, and the ten largest clones take roughly 3.9%. This TCR derives from a human donor who received a COVID-19 vaccine. Sequencing was performed on CD4+ T cells from PBMCs cultured with HCoV-OC43 spike peptides, taken before COVID-19 vaccination. Subset indicated: HCoV-OC43 spike overlapping peptide pool stimulation.

The CDR3 DNA reads TGTGCCAGCAGCCTTGGGACCTCGTGGGGGGAGCTGTTTTTT. Amino acids: CASSLGTSWGELFF. This chain connects TRBV3-1 (or the pseudogene TRBV3-2) to TRBJ2-2, with D perhaps assigned TRBD1 or TRBD2 (5 bases each). Germline assignment: CDR1 LGHDT and CDR2 YNNKEL (reference sequence). This CDR3 is built from 14 residues. Trimming removed 4 bases at V and 8 bases at J, with 14 bases between.